This T cell receptor (beta chain) came from a study of T cell changes during pregnancy in multiple sclerosis. Measured with immunoSEQ multiplex PCR; TCRdb has only the in-frame clones, and not every one. The profile covers approximately 32,000 clones, with roughly 89% appearing a single time and approximately 4.7% taken by the ten largest. The V end lost 2 bases, the J end lost 3 bases, and 10 bases lay between the germline ends. CDR3 length equals 14 residues. The germline V gene encodes CDR1 MNHEY and CDR2 SMNVEV (reference sequence). The V and J genes are TRBV27 and TRBJ1-1, with a weak D call TRBD1 (5 bases). The sample here was CD8+ T cells from peripheral blood mononuclear cells, taken in the first trimester of pregnancy. The receptor was isolated from a female donor with multiple sclerosis, enrolled in a pregnancy study. The CDR3 spells CASSLQGSHTEAFF. In DNA, the CDR3 is TGTGCCAGCAGTTTACAGGGTTCCCACACTGAAGCTTTCTTT.